Following are 30 T cell receptor beta chains from one sample sequenced in a study of T cells after yellow fever vaccination. TCRdb re-called the 5' RACE reads through MiXCR, storing one row per CDR3 protein. This sample carries hundreds of thousands of distinct CDR3 sequences, around 19% of them seen once, and the ten largest clones take 15% to 20%. Sequencing used PBMCs, obtained before the yellow fever booster vaccination. The receptors derive from a man in his late teens or twenties who received the YFV17D yellow fever vaccine.

This clonotype has only a few counts. The CDR3 DNA reads TGTGCCAGCAGCGCTGGGGGAATTAACACTGAAGCTTTCTTT. This sequence encodes CASSAGGINTEAFF. The V gene is TRBV12-3 or TRBV12-4, the J gene TRBJ1-1; maybe TRBD1 (5 bases). This CDR3 spans 14 amino acids. The ends were cut back, 6 bases at V and 2 bases at J, with 13 bases in the middle.

This clonotype has more than one count but fewer than ten. This chain links TRBV7-2 with TRBJ2-2, with D perhaps TRBD1 (6 bases). Germline lookup yields CDR1 SGHTA and CDR2 FQGNSA. There are 14 residues in the CDR3. Trimming cost V 1 base and J 5 bases, with 8 bases left between them. The CDR3 reads CASSLVRGTGELFF. The CDR3 DNA reads as TGTGCCAGCAGCTTAGTGAGGGGGACCGGGGAGCTGTTTTTT.

CDR3 DNA: TGTGCCAGCAGCTTTCCCGGGACTAGCGGGACAGATACGCAGTATTTT. Encoded protein: CASSFPGTSGTDTQYF. The chain is built from TRBV11-1 and TRBJ2-3; TRBD2 aligns across 12 bases. The germline CDR1 and CDR2 sequences are SGHAT and FQDESV (reference sequence). This CDR3 comprises 16 residues. Germline trimming cut 3 bases from V and 3 bases from J; bases unmatched to any gene: 4.

The chain has TRBV6-5 and TRBJ2-2, with 9 bases that match TRBD2. Germline V lookup: CDR1 MNHEY, CDR2 SVGAGI. The V and J ends lost 5 bases and 5 bases, in that order; junction bases with no gene match: 9. The CDR3 is 16 residues long. The CDR3 loop reads CASSRISGGITGELFF. The CDR3 nucleotides read TGTGCCAGCAGTCGGATAAGCGGGGGGATTACCGGGGAGCTGTTTTTT.

This clonotype was detected many times. The V and J genes are TRBV5-6 and TRBJ2-7; 11 bases match TRBD1. With 4 bases clipped from V and 4 bases from J, the junction kept 4 bases outside the gene matches. The CDR3 is 14 residues long. Germline CDR1 reads SGHDT; CDR2 reads YYEEEE. CDR3 in amino acids: CASSKDRGLYEQYV. CDR3 nucleotide sequence: TGTGCCAGCAGCAAGGACAGGGGGCTGTACGAGCAGTACGTC.

This CDR3 is CASSIWAGGSTDTQYF. The CDR3 DNA reads as TGTGCCAGCAGCATTTGGGCGGGGGGGAGCACAGATACGCAGTATTTT. This chain links TRBV7-6 with TRBJ2-3; TRBD2 agrees at 9 bases. Germline V gene data show CDR1 as SGHVS and CDR2 as FNYEAQ. The CDR3 is 16 residues long. J lost 0 bases, V lost 5 bases, and 6 bases had no gene match.

This chain links TRBV5-1 with TRBJ2-5, with 7 positions matching TRBD2. The CDR3 has 16 amino acids. Germline V lookup: CDR1 SGHRS, CDR2 YFSETQ. J was trimmed by 2 bases and V by 4 bases; bases with no gene match: 11. The CDR3 DNA is TGCGCCAGCAGCAATGGACTAGTTTGGGGTCAAGAGACCCAGTACTTC. Translating it yields CASSNGLVWGQETQYF.

This clonotype came up a few times. V usage is TRBV5-1 and J usage is TRBJ1-5, with a possible D match to TRBD1 (6 bases). V lost 4 bases, J lost 0 bases, and 11 bases lay in between. The CDR3 covers 15 residues. In germline, CDR1 is SGHRS, CDR2 YFSETQ. CDR3 coding DNA: TGCGCCAGCAGCCCGACAGGTCATAGCAATCAGCCCCAGCATTTT. Translating it yields CASSPTGHSNQPQHF.

This clonotype was recorded many times. The V and J genes are TRBV27 and TRBJ2-6, with no clear D. The CDR3 runs to 14 residues. CDR1 is MNHEY, CDR2 SMNVEV, per germline (reference sequence). V was clipped by 5 bases and J by 0 bases, with 5 bases between them. This CDR3 is CASSPHSGANVLTF. The CDR3 DNA follows: TGTGCCAGCAGTCCGCACTCTGGGGCCAACGTCCTGACTTTC. Based on the CDR3 plus reference TRBV27 and TRBJ2-6, the full variable domain is EAQVTQNPRYLITVTGKKLTVTCSQNMNHEYMSWYRQDPGLGLRQIYYSMNVEVTDKGDVPEGYKVSRKEKRNFPLILESPSPNQTSLYFCASSPHSGANVLTFGAGSRLTVL.

This clonotype was detected many times. The chain links TRBV7-2 to TRBJ1-5, with TRBD1 matching 7 bases. V shed 5 bases and J 5 bases; nucleotides not matched to a gene: 9. The germline V gene encodes CDR1 SGHTA and CDR2 FQGNSA. There are 15 residues in the CDR3. The CDR3 spells CASSRMAGQYQPQHF. The CDR3 bases are TGTGCCAGCAGCCGGATGGCGGGACAGTATCAGCCCCAGCATTTT.

This clonotype was counted between two and nine times. The chain's CDR3 is CASSNTYEQYF. The DNA of the CDR3 is TGCGCCAGCAGCAACACCTACGAGCAGTACTTC. This chain links TRBV5-1 with TRBJ2-7, with D unresolved. The ends were cut back, 4 bases at V and 2 bases at J, with 4 bases in the middle. The CDR3 runs 11 residues. CDR1 and CDR2 from the germline V gene are SGHRS and YFSETQ. Looking up the rest from reference TRBV5-1 and TRBJ2-7 gives the full variable domain: KAGVTQTPRYLIKTRGQQVTLSCSPISGHRSVSWYQQTPGQGLQFLFEYFSETQRNKGNFPGRFSGRQFSNSRSEMNVSTLELGDSALYLCASSNTYEQYFGPGTRLTVT.

The table lists this clonotype with many counts. V usage is TRBV12-3 or TRBV12-4 and J usage is TRBJ2-5; no definite D call. This CDR3 comprises 12 residues. Trimming removed 6 bases at V and 3 bases at J, with 8 bases between. The DNA for the CDR3 is TGTGCCAGCAGCCGAGAGGAAGAGACCCAGTACTTC. This encodes CASSREEETQYF.

This clonotype was counted only a few times. The V gene is TRBV10-2, the J gene TRBJ2-2; D gene unclear. Germline CDR1 and CDR2: WSHSY and SAAADI. This CDR3 has 11 amino acids. The V end was cut by 6 bases, the J end by 6 bases, with 5 bases between. The CDR3 protein is CASREAGELFF. CDR3 sequence (DNA): TGCGCCAGCAGAGAGGCCGGGGAGCTGTTTTTT.

This rearrangement joins TRBV9 to TRBJ2-5; 7 nucleotides match TRBD1. V dropped 4 bases and J dropped 5; count of bases not matched to a gene: 11. This CDR3 comprises 15 residues. CDR1 and CDR2 (germline): SGDLS, YYNGEE. The DNA for the CDR3 is TGTGCCAGCAGCACCTCCGGGACAGCGTTCGAGACCCAGTACTTC. Translated, it gives CASSTSGTAFETQYF.

This chain links TRBV10-2 with TRBJ2-5, with D perhaps matching TRBD2 (6 bases). V dropped 8 bases and J dropped 4 bases, with 14 bases sitting between them. CDR3 length: 13 amino acids. In germline, CDR1 is WSHSY, CDR2 SAAADI. DNA of the CDR3: TGCGCCAGCTTGGGTGGCGGGGCAGAGACCCAGTACTTC. It codes for CASLGGGAETQYF.

The chain employs TRBV19 and TRBJ1-5; weak D call: TRBD1 (5 bases). The V gene's germline CDR1 is LNHDA and CDR2 SQIVND (reference sequence). This CDR3 comprises 13 residues. The V end was cut by 5 bases, the J end by 2 bases, with 7 bases between. In DNA, the CDR3 is TGTGCCAGTAGTGACAGAGGCAATCAGCCCCAGCATTTT. This codes for CASSDRGNQPQHF.

This clonotype was detected only a few times. V is TRBV10-3 and J is TRBJ1-2; 8 positions match TRBD1. V shed 2 bases, J shed 2 bases, and the junction held 4 bases outside the gene matches. Germline V gene lookup returns CDR1 ENHRY and CDR2 SYGVKD. This CDR3 is 15 amino acids long. CDR3 bases: TGTGCCATCAGTGAGCAGACAGGGGAGAACTATGGCTACACCTTC. Its protein product is CAISEQTGENYGYTF.

This clonotype was seen a few times. The chain is built from TRBV15 and TRBJ2-2; 12 bases are shared with TRBD1. Germline V CDR1 and CDR2: LNHNV, YYDKDF (reference sequence). This CDR3 spans 15 amino acids. With 3 bases clipped from V and 8 bases from J, the junction kept 4 bases outside the gene matches. The CDR3 sequence is CATSSRDRGQGELFF. The DNA for the CDR3 is TGTGCCACCAGCAGCAGGGACAGGGGGCAGGGGGAGCTGTTTTTT.

This clonotype was found a few times. This chain links TRBV29-1 with TRBJ1-2; D ambiguous. Trimming left V 7 bases short and J 4 bases short, with 19 bases between. From germline, CDR1 is SQVTM and CDR2 ANQGSEA. The CDR3 runs to 14 residues. CDR3 nucleotide sequence: TGCAGCGCCCTACTAGACACCCTGGGCTATGGCTACACCTTC. Translating it yields CSALLDTLGYGYTF.

This clonotype appeared a few times. The chain joins TRBV6-2 or TRBV6-3 to TRBJ2-5; TRBD1 aligns across 7 bases. CDR1 is MNHEY and CDR2 is SVGEGT in the germline V gene. J lost 4 bases, V lost 10 bases, and 3 bases had no gene match. CDR3 length equals 11 residues. The CDR3 spells CATGTAETQYF. The CDR3 nucleotides are TGTGCCACTGGGACAGCAGAGACCCAGTACTTC.

The rearrangement joins TRBV7-2 to TRBJ2-5, with D unclear. The CDR3 loop spans 13 amino acids. V lost 2 bases, J lost 4 bases, and 8 bases lay in between. The germline V gene encodes CDR1 SGHTA and CDR2 FQGNSA. CDR3 DNA: TGTGCCAGCAGCTTATTAAACAGAGAGACCCAGTACTTC. Translating gives CASSLLNRETQYF.

V usage is TRBV20-1 and J usage is TRBJ2-1; TRBD1 matches at 7 bases. Losses at the gene ends were 5 bases for V and 7 bases for J; bases not matched to a gene: 14. This CDR3 has 15 residues. Germline-derived CDR1 and CDR2 are DFQATT and SNEGSKA (reference sequence). As DNA, the CDR3 is TGCAGTGCTCATCCGACAGGGTGGAGTTTTAATGAGCAGTTCTTC. Protein product: CSAHPTGWSFNEQFF.

The chain carries TRBV5-1 and TRBJ2-5; tentatively, D is TRBD1 (5 bases). Germline lookup yields CDR1 SGHRS and CDR2 YFSETQ. The CDR3 contains 14 residues. Trimming took 1 base from V and 4 from J, leaving 11 bases between them. The CDR3 loop reads CASSLKGSRETQYF. In nucleotides, the CDR3 is TGCGCCAGCAGCTTGAAGGGGTCGAGAGAGACCCAGTACTTC.

This sequence joins TRBV5-1 and TRBJ1-1; D not resolved. CDR1 SGHRS and CDR2 YFSETQ come from the germline V gene. This CDR3 has 12 amino acids. V lost 6 bases and J lost 3, with 9 bases in between. The CDR3 DNA sequence: TGCGCCAGCACCGGACCAGACACTGAAGCTTTCTTT. Its protein is CASTGPDTEAFF.

This clonotype was seen a few times. The genes are TRBV7-3 and TRBJ2-1, with 7 bases fitting TRBD2. V lost 5 bases to trimming and J lost 6 bases; unmatched junction nucleotides: 10. Germline loops: CDR1 SGHTA, CDR2 FQGTGA. CDR3 size: 15 residues. The CDR3 loop is CASSPGTTRRNEQFF. CDR3 bases: TGTGCCAGCAGCCCCGGGACTACCCGACGCAATGAGCAGTTCTTC.

The sample holds a few counts of this clonotype. CDR3 nucleotides: TGTGCCAGCAGTTATCTGACCAGGGGCCGGAACACTGAAGCTTTCTTT. Translation gives CASSYLTRGRNTEAFF. The V and J genes are TRBV6-5 and TRBJ1-1; D is perhaps TRBD1 (6 bases). CDR1 and CDR2 from the germline V gene are MNHEY and SVGAGI. The CDR3 length is 16 residues. The V end was cut by 3 bases, the J end by 1 base, with 15 bases between.

This clonotype was counted ten times or more. This chain joins TRBV7-2 and TRBJ2-3, with a tentative D call TRBD1 (7 bases). V was trimmed by 5 bases and J by 4 bases, leaving 13 bases between them. The CDR3 loop spans 14 amino acids. The germline CDR1 and CDR2 sequences are SGHTA and FQGNSA. The CDR3 bases are TGTGCCAGCAGCCCCAGGGGGGCCGCAGATACGCAGTATTTT. It codes for CASSPRGAADTQYF.

This clonotype was seen only a few times. This chain connects TRBV20-1 to TRBJ2-2; D is possibly TRBD2 (6 bases). Germline V CDR1 and CDR2: DFQATT, SNEGSKA (reference sequence). V lost 3 bases and J lost 6, with 14 bases in between. The CDR3 extends over 14 amino acids. In DNA form, the CDR3 reads TGCAGTGCTAGGCTGGCGGGGCTCGCCGGGGAGCTGTTTTTT. Its translation: CSARLAGLAGELFF.

This clonotype was found a few times. The chain has TRBV7-6 and TRBJ2-5; D tentatively fits TRBD1 or TRBD2 (5 bases each). This CDR3 has 14 residues. Per the germline V gene, CDR1 is SGHVS and CDR2 is FNYEAQ. V lost 6 bases and J 4 bases, leaving 15 bases between the germline ends. The CDR3 here is CASSLIPGGETQYF. DNA of the CDR3: TGTGCCAGCAGTTTAATCCCTGGGGGAGAGACCCAGTACTTC. Full variable domain (missing parts from reference TRBV7-6 and TRBJ2-5): GAGVSQSPRYKVTKRGQDVALRCDPISGHVSLYWYRQALGQGPEFLTYFNYEAQQDKSGLPNDRFSAERPEGSISTLTIQRTEQRDSAMYRCASSLIPGGETQYFGPGTRLLVL.

Notes on this clonotype: A read error may explain this, as a much larger clone is one base away. V gene TRBV29-1 combines with J gene TRBJ2-3; D may be TRBD2 (5 bases). V lost 3 bases, J lost 6 bases, and 13 bases lay in between. The CDR3 has 13 amino acids. Germline V CDR1 and CDR2: SQVTM, ANQGSEA. In DNA form, the CDR3 reads TGCAGCGTTGATGTTGCGGGCGCGGATACGCAGTATTTT. Its translation: CSVDVAGADTQYF.